The rows below give T cell receptor beta chains drawn from one sample of a study of blood T cells in healthy people across ages. A single record per CDR3 protein comes from TCRdb applying MiXCR to the 5' RACE reads. Of 800,000 or so distinct CDR3 sequences listed, 35% to 60% are singletons. Sequencing was performed on blood. These receptors all come from a man at least 80 years old in good health. Both conserved end residues are part of each CDR3. D genes are given only for firm matches. Some rows have no size entry. The others give once, few or many, or a class for an expanded clone.

TRBV20-1,NA,TRBJ1-1,NA,TGCAGTGCCCCTAACCAGGTATTGAACACTGAAGCTTTCTTT,CSAPNQVLNTEAFF
TRBV29-1,many,TRBJ2-1,TRBD2,TGCAGCGTGGAGGGAGCGGGAGTTGGCAATGAGCAGTTCTTC,CSVEGAGVGNEQFF
TRBV10-2,NA,TRBJ1-4,TRBD1,TGCGCCAGCAGTGAGACACTAGGGACAGGGGGAGCTGAAAAACTGTTTTTT,CASSETLGTGGAEKLFF
TRBV7-9,many,TRBJ1-1,NA,TGTGCCAGCAGCTTAACGGGGGACCCAGCTTTCTTT,CASSLTGDPAFF
TRBV10-3,few,TRBJ2-1,NA,TGTGCCATCAGCCGACAGGGAGGTAACAATGAGCAGTTCTTC,CAISRQGGNNEQFF
TRBV7-9,NA,TRBJ2-6,NA,TGTGCCAGCAGCTTAGGGGCTGGAGGGGCCAACGTCCTGACTTTC,CASSLGAGGANVLTF
TRBV20-1,NA,TRBJ2-3,NA,TGCAGTGCTAGAGAGGGCAGGTCTAGCGCAGATACGCAGTATTTT,CSAREGRSSADTQYF
TRBV21-1,NA,TRBJ2-1,NA,TGTGCCAGACGGACTAGCGGGGCGAGCTACAATGAGCAGTTCTTC,CARRTSGASYNEQFF
TRBV6-1,many,TRBJ2-4,NA,TGTGCCAGCAGCACGGAACCGGGGGTAGCAGCCAAAAACATTCAGTACTTC,CASSTEPGVAAKNIQYF
TRBV6-5,NA,TRBJ2-1,TRBD2,TGTGCCAGCAGCTCCCAAGGACTAGCGGGAAGGGGTGAGCAGTTCTTC,CASSSQGLAGRGEQFF
TRBV20-1,few,TRBJ2-5,TRBD2,TGCAGTGCTACTGGACTAGCGGGAGATCGGGCCCAGTACTTC,CSATGLAGDRAQYF
TRBV29-1,NA,TRBJ2-1,NA,TGCAGCGTTGGCGGGAACCCCTACAATGAGCAGTTCTTC,CSVGGNPYNEQFF
TRBV3-1,few,TRBJ1-5,NA,TGTGCCAGCAGCCAAGAACAGGTCGATCAGCCCCAGCATTTT,CASSQEQVDQPQHF
TRBV20-1,NA,TRBJ2-3,NA,TGCAGTGCCCAAGGACCGGGAGATGGCACAGATACGCAGTATTTT,CSAQGPGDGTDTQYF
TRBV6-5,NA,TRBJ2-7,TRBD1,TGTGCCAGCTCAGGACAGGCGAAGGGCTCCTACGAGCAGTACTTC,CASSGQAKGSYEQYF
TRBV24-1,NA,TRBJ2-7,NA,TGTGCCACCAGTGATGCAACTACAGGCCACCGCTTCTCCGAGCAGTACTTC,CATSDATTGHRFSEQYF